This passage covers 26 T cell receptor beta chains from one sample sequenced in a study of control samples from healthy donors and cancer patients. The table came from immunoSEQ multiplex PCR; TCRdb's copy has only in-frame clones and leaves some out. This table has some 74,000 clones, about 94% appearing once. What was sequenced was blood. The receptors stem from a woman between 25 and 40 years old in good health.

J is TRBJ2-5 and V is TRBV12-3 or TRBV12-4; D ambiguous. Trimming removed 6 bases from V and 1 base from J, with 9 bases in between. The CDR3 spans 13 residues. The CDR3 region has the DNA TGTGCCAGCAGGACCCGACGCCAAGAGACCCAGTACTTC. Translated, it gives CASRTRRQETQYF.

The chain carries TRBV6-5 and TRBJ1-2; TRBD1 aligns across 10 bases. The CDR3 is 13 residues long. The V gene end was trimmed by 6 bases and the J gene end by 7 bases; junction bases not matched to a gene: 5. Germline values: CDR1 MNHEY, CDR2 SVGAGI. The CDR3 region has the DNA TGTGCCAGCAGCCCGACAGGGGGCCTTGGCTACACCTTC. This codes for CASSPTGGLGYTF.

The genes are TRBV19 and TRBJ2-3, with 10 nucleotides matching TRBD2. CDR1 and CDR2 (germline): LNHDA, SQIVND (reference sequence). Trimming cost V 10 bases and J 4 bases; bases outside gene matches: 8. This CDR3 is built from 14 residues. The CDR3 nucleotides are TGTGCCACATTGAAGCGGGGGGGCGCAGATACGCAGTATTTT. Amino acids: CATLKRGGADTQYF. Combining the CDR3 with reference TRBV19 and TRBJ2-3 gives the whole variable domain DGGITQSPKYLFRKEGQNVTLSCEQNLNHDAMYWYRQDPGQGLRLIYYSQIVNDFQKGDIAEGYSVSREKKESFPLTVTSAQKNPTAFYLCATLKRGGADTQYFGPGTRLTVL.

The V gene is TRBV6-1, the J gene TRBJ1-5; D is unresolved. Germline values: CDR1 MNHNS, CDR2 SASEGT. V was trimmed by 3 bases and J by 2 bases, leaving 5 bases between them. The length of the CDR3 is 13 residues. CDR3 amino acids: CASSEAGNQPQHF. CDR3 bases: TGTGCCAGCAGTGAGGCGGGCAATCAGCCCCAGCATTTT.

Only one count was recorded for this clone. The V gene is TRBV3-1 (or the pseudogene TRBV3-2), the J gene TRBJ1-2; no clear D. This CDR3 contains 13 residues. Germline loops: CDR1 LGHDT, CDR2 YNNKEL (reference sequence). Trimming took off 4 bases at V and 6 bases at J, with 12 bases between the two ends. CDR3 DNA: TGTGCCAGCAGCCCGAGCGCGGAGGATGGCTACACCTTC. It translates to CASSPSAEDGYTF.

This chain uses TRBV27 with TRBJ1-6; 9 nucleotides line up with TRBD1. The CDR3 has 14 residues. V dropped 1 base and J dropped 13; count of bases not matched to a gene: 5. CDR1 is MNHEY and CDR2 is SMNVEV in the germline V gene (reference sequence). Here the CDR3 reads CASSLLGTGRPLHF. CDR3 DNA: TGTGCCAGCAGTTTATTGGGGACAGGGCGCCCCCTCCACTTT.

V and J are TRBV6-5 and TRBJ2-5; the D is unclear. The CDR3 is 11 residues long. The germline CDR1 and CDR2 sequences are MNHEY and SVGAGI. Trimming shortened V by 4 bases and J by 1 base, and 1 base separated the two germline ends. As DNA, the CDR3 is TGTGCCAGCAGTTTCCAAGAGACCCAGTACTTC. It codes for CASSFQETQYF.

The rearrangement joins TRBV10-3 to TRBJ2-2; D not certain. V gave up 3 bases and J gave up 7 bases, with 12 bases separating them. This CDR3 comprises 14 residues. Germline V gene data show CDR1 as ENHRY and CDR2 as SYGVKD. The CDR3 protein is CAISDRLGYGELFF. The CDR3 nucleotides are TGTGCCATCAGTGACAGGTTGGGCTACGGGGAGCTGTTTTTT.

The CDR3 DNA sequence: TGTGCCTGGAGTGCACAGTTTACTCTAAACAATGAGCAGTTCTTC. Translated, it gives CAWSAQFTLNNEQFF. The chain recombines TRBV30 with TRBJ2-1; D not resolved. The V end lost 1 base, the J end lost 5 bases, and 15 bases lay between the germline ends. Germline V gene sequence: CDR1 GTSNPN, CDR2 SVGIG (reference sequence). The CDR3 runs to 15 residues.

The chain combines TRBV6-5 with TRBJ1-1; weak D call: TRBD1 (5 bases). The germline V gene encodes CDR1 MNHEY and CDR2 SVGAGI. Trimming stripped 10 bases from V and 4 bases from J, with 22 bases between. CDR3 size: 15 residues. CDR3 protein: CATRFEGRSSTEAFF. CDR3 in DNA: TGTGCCACCCGTTTTGAGGGGAGATCGAGCACTGAAGCTTTCTTT.

This clone showed up just once. The chain links TRBV7-6 to TRBJ1-1; possibly TRBD1 for D (5 bases). The CDR3 length is 16 residues. V was cut by 2 bases and J by 3 bases, with 16 bases left in between. Germline CDR1 and CDR2: SGHVS and FNYEAQ. The CDR3 nucleotides read TGTGCCAGCAGCTTATCTCCCGGGACCGAGGACACTGAAGCTTTCTTT. Protein sequence: CASSLSPGTEDTEAFF.

The rearrangement uses TRBV10-2 and TRBJ1-1, with 8 positions matching TRBD1. This CDR3 contains 15 residues. Germline V gene data show CDR1 as WSHSY and CDR2 as SAAADI. The V segment lost 7 bases and the J segment 2 bases; nucleotides outside the gene matches: 9. CDR3 loop: CASTKTQGGNTEAFF. The DNA of the CDR3 is TGCGCCAGCACTAAAACACAGGGGGGAAACACTGAAGCTTTCTTT.

A single count supports this clone. This chain joins TRBV7-9 and TRBJ1-1; 7 bases match TRBD1. Unmatched junction bases numbered 4, after V lost 1 base and J lost 5 bases. Per the germline V gene, CDR1 is SEHNR and CDR2 is FQNEAQ (reference sequence). The CDR3 is made up of 14 amino acids. The CDR3 sequence: CASSLGRGRTEAFF. The CDR3 nucleotides are TGTGCCAGCAGCTTAGGTAGGGGGCGGACTGAAGCTTTCTTT.

V is TRBV4-1 and J is TRBJ1-3; D is undetermined. Germline CDR1 and CDR2: MGHRA and YSYEKL. This CDR3 is built from 14 residues. Trimming removed 1 base at V and 0 bases at J, with 4 bases between. This chain's CDR3 is CASSQGSSGNTIYF. The CDR3 DNA reads TGCGCCAGCAGCCAAGGAAGCTCTGGAAACACCATATATTTT.

The chain employs TRBV5-1 and TRBJ1-2; no clear D. Germline CDR1 and CDR2: SGHRS and YFSETQ. This CDR3 spans 13 amino acids. V dropped 0 bases and J dropped 7 bases, with 10 bases sitting between them. The CDR3 DNA reads as TGCGCCAGCAGCTTGGCCGATGCTGGTGGCTACACCTTC. As protein: CASSLADAGGYTF.

The chain links TRBV7-2 to TRBJ1-1; D is undetermined. Per germline, CDR1 SGHTA and CDR2 FQGNSA. The CDR3 length is 14 residues. The V and J ends lost 2 bases and 4 bases respectively, with 11 bases between them. CDR3 bases: TGTGCCAGCAGCTTACTTACAGTGAGCACTGAAGCTTTCTTT. Translated, it gives CASSLLTVSTEAFF.

This rearrangement joins TRBV7-2 to TRBJ2-3; TRBD2 matches 13 bases. From germline, CDR1 is SGHTA and CDR2 FQGNSA. The CDR3 is 16 amino acids. V shed 4 bases, J shed 6 bases, and the junction held 7 bases outside the gene matches. CDR3 sequence: CASSSRLAGGPDTQYF. CDR3 bases: TGTGCCAGCAGCTCACGACTAGCGGGGGGCCCGGATACGCAGTATTTT.

The chain has TRBV6-1 and TRBJ1-6, with D possibly TRBD1 on 5 matching bases. Trimming took off 1 base at V and 6 bases at J, with 10 bases between the two ends. Germline-derived CDR1 and CDR2 are MNHNS and SASEGT. The CDR3 is 15 residues long. The CDR3 DNA sequence: TGTGCCAGCAGTGAAGAATCCGGGGGTAATTCACCCCTCCACTTT. This translates into CASSEESGGNSPLHF.

This clone was observed a single time. V and J are TRBV30 and TRBJ1-5, with 9 positions matching TRBD1. Germline V gene lookup returns CDR1 GTSNPN and CDR2 SVGIG (reference sequence). The J segment lost 4 bases and the V segment lost 5 bases, leaving 3 bases of the junction unmatched. The CDR3 runs to 13 residues. In DNA form, the CDR3 reads TGTGCCTGGGCCGGACAGGGGAATCAGCCCCAGCATTTT. Translated: CAWAGQGNQPQHF.

This clone appeared once. One end of the junction fails to match germline, which may point to a read error. V is TRBV7-7 and J is TRBJ2-2; D assignment may be TRBD1 or TRBD2 (5 bases each). The germline CDR1 and CDR2 sequences are SSHAT and FNYEAQ (reference sequence). The CDR3 is 13 amino acids. The CDR3 is CASSQGDTGELFF. The CDR3 bases are TGTGCTAGCAGTCAGGGAGACACCGGGGAGCTGTTTTTT.

CDR3 amino acids: CASSQVILAYEQYF. The CDR3 coding sequence is TGCGCCAGCAGCCAAGTAATCTTGGCCTACGAGCAGTACTTC. The chain combines TRBV4-1 with TRBJ2-7; no firm D call. The CDR3 extends over 14 amino acids. From germline, CDR1 is MGHRA and CDR2 YSYEKL. Trimming stripped 1 base from V and 2 bases from J, with 9 bases between.

The V gene is TRBV27, the J gene TRBJ1-6; D is perhaps TRBD1 (6 bases). V was cut by 5 bases and J by 12 bases, with 23 bases left in between. The CDR3 extends over 16 amino acids. CDR1 MNHEY and CDR2 SMNVEV come from the germline V gene (reference sequence). DNA of the CDR3: TGTGCCAGCAGTCTTGCGGGGGCACTGGGAATGGGACCCCTCCACTTT. Its translation is CASSLAGALGMGPLHF.

The V gene is TRBV7-7, the J gene TRBJ2-2, with D unresolved. The CDR3 contains 13 residues. Germline values: CDR1 SSHAT, CDR2 FNYEAQ (reference sequence). The CDR3 nucleotides are TGTGTATCGGCGGATGCGAACACCGGGGAGCTGTTTTTT. Protein product: CVSADANTGELFF. The variable domain in full, completed from reference TRBV7-7 and TRBJ2-2, reads GAGVSQSPRYKVTKRGQDVTLRCDPISSHATLYWYQQALGQGPEFLTYFNYEAQPDKSGLPSDRFSAERPEGSISTLTIQRTEQRDSAMYRCVSADANTGELFFGEGSRLTVL.

There are a few counts of this clone. The chain links TRBV2 to TRBJ1-5; a weak D match, TRBD1 (5 bases). This CDR3 comprises 15 residues. The germline gives CDR1 SNHLY, CDR2 FYNNEI. V was pared by 1 base and J by 7 bases, with 14 bases between. DNA of the CDR3: TGTGCCAGCAGTGAAGGGTGGGGCAGTAGACAGCCCCAGCATTTT. Amino acid sequence: CASSEGWGSRQPQHF.

The chain combines TRBV12-3 or TRBV12-4 with TRBJ1-4, with D perhaps matching TRBD1 (5 bases). V was trimmed by 9 bases and J by 7 bases, leaving 12 bases between them. This CDR3 is 12 amino acids long. As DNA, the CDR3 is TGTGCCAGTCACCGGGACGGTGAAAAACTGTTTTTT. Protein: CASHRDGEKLFF.

The gene calls are TRBV3-1 (or the pseudogene TRBV3-2) and TRBJ1-1, with D tentatively TRBD1 (5 bases). V was trimmed by 8 bases and J by 0 bases, leaving 7 bases between them. This CDR3 spans 12 amino acids. Germline CDR1 is LGHDT and CDR2 is YNNKEL (reference sequence). The CDR3 DNA follows: TGTGCCAGCGGGGGTATGAACACTGAAGCTTTCTTT. The encoded protein is CASGGMNTEAFF.